This T cell receptor beta chain was profiled in a study of CD8+ T cells in alopecia areata. PBMCs provided sorted CD4+ and CD8+ T cells. CDR1 and CDR2 (germline): SGHVS, FQNEAQ. Trimming left V 0 bases short and J 7 bases short, with 10 bases between. This CDR3 contains 13 residues. Following RNA extraction, reverse transcription yielded cDNA that acted as the sequencing template. Sequencing used immunoSEQ multiplex PCR; TCRdb keeps in-frame clones, though not all of them. The data show 100,000 to 150,000 clones, about 49% seen once. This sequence was found in a human donor with alopecia areata. This material consisted of CD8+ T cells sorted from blood, taken at week 0. This rearrangement joins TRBV7-8 to TRBJ2-7, with D unclear. CDR3 DNA sequence: TGTGCCAGCAGCTTAGCGAAGCTGACGGAGCAGTACTTC. It translates to CASSLAKLTEQYF.